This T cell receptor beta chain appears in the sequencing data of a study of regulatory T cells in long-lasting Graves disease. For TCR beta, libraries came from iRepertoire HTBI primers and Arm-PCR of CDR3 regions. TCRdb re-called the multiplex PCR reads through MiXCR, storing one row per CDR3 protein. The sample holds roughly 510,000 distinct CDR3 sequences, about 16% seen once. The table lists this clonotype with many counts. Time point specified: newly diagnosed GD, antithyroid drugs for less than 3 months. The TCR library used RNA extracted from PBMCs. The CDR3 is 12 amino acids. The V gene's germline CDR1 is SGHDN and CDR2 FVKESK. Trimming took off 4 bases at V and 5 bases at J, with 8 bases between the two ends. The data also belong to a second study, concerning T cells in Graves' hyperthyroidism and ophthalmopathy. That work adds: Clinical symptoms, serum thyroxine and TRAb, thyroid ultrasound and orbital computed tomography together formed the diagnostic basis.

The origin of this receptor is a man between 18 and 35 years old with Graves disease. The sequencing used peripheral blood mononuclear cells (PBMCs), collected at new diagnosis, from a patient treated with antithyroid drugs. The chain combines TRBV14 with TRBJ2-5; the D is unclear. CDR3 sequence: CASSPNRETQYF. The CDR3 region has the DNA TGTGCCAGCAGCCCCAACCGGGAGACCCAGTACTTC. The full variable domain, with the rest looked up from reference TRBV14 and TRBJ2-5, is EAGVTQFPSHSVIEKGQTVTLRCDPISGHDNLYWYRRVMGKEIKFLLHFVKESKQDESGMPNNRFLAERTGGTYSTLKVQPAELEDSGVYFCASSPNRETQYFGPGTRLLVL.